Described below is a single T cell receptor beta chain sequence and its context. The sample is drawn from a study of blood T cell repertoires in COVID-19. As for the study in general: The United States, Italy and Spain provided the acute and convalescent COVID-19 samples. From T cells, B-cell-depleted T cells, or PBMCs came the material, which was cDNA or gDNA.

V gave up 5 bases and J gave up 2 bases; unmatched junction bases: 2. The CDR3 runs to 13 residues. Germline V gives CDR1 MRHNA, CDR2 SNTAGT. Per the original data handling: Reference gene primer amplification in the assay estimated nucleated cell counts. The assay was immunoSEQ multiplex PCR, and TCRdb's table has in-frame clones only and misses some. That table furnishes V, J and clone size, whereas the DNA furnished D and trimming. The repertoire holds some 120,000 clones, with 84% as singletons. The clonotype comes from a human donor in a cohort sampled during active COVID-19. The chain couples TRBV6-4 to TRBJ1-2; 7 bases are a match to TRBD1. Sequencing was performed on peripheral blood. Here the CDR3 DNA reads TGTGCCAGCAGTAGGGACAGAAACTATGGCTACACCTTC. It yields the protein CASSRDRNYGYTF.